The rows below give T cell receptor beta chains drawn from one sample of a study of T cell repertoires in cytomegalovirus infection. TCRdb fed the reads into MiXCR, producing one record per CDR3 protein. Altogether hundreds of thousands of distinct CDR3 sequences are present, around 30% being singletons, with the ten largest covering roughly 17%. No antigen is known for these receptors. Sequencing used cultured PBMCs, obtained from culture after CMV antigen stimulation. The receptors were gathered from a human donor in good health (CMV status not recorded). Some clones in this sample may be carry-over from other donors' samples. The CDR3 runs from the conserved cysteine through the conserved F or W. A clone size is listed for some rows: how often the clone was seen (once, few, many), or a class if it is expanded.

TRBJ2-3 | . | TRBV7-6 | CASGQADSTDTQYF
TRBJ2-2 | . | TRBV11-3 | CASSSRPGANTGELFF
TRBJ2-1 | few | TRBV24-1 | CATSKGPADEQFF
TRBJ2-1 | few | TRBV7-2 | CASSFRTNYYNEQFF
TRBJ1-2 | . | TRBV12-3/TRBV12-4 | CASSPDGTNYGYTF
TRBJ2-7 | . | TRBV3-1 | CASSPERDGTYEQYF
TRBJ2-3 | few | TRBV11-3 | CASSAEGRSTDTQYF
TRBJ2-1 | . | TRBV4-1 | CASSQDQGLDLFF
TRBJ2-1 | few | TRBV10-2 | CASSESYLEQFF
TRBJ2-5 | . | TRBV29-1 | CSIRDGQETQYF
TRBJ1-6 | few | TRBV28 | CASSFGTGGKSPLHF
TRBJ2-5 | . | TRBV19 | CATRSPSGRGETQYF
TRBJ1-1 | . | TRBV5-6 | CASSHERAVNTEAFF
TRBJ2-3 | few | TRBV2 | CASSAPLAKSTDTQYF
TRBJ2-1 | . | TRBV11-2 | CASSPRVAGDEQFF
TRBJ2-1 | few | TRBV7-6 | CASSSRGLVRDNEQFF
TRBJ1-2 | . | TRBV7-6 | CASSFLSSGYTF
TRBJ1-2 | few | TRBV7-8 | CASSLAGTGRLYGYTF
TRBJ2-1 | . | TRBV28 | CASSSTRDRGGNEQFF
TRBJ2-6 | . | TRBV28 | CASSPYRGSGANVLTF
TRBJ1-1 | many | TRBV7-2 | CASSLARNMNTEAFF
TRBJ1-5 | few | TRBV28 | CASSRGQGFDQPQHF
TRBJ2-1 | . | TRBV6-6 | CASRQNNPAYQGSYNEQFF
TRBJ2-7 | . | TRBV3-1 | CASSLSGLAGGRYEQYF
TRBJ2-1 | . | TRBV7-9 | CASSRGELAKNNEQFF
TRBJ2-1 | . | TRBV12-3/TRBV12-4 | CASSWVQLRLAVYNEQFF
TRBJ2-5 | . | TRBV12-3/TRBV12-4 | CASSFPQASSSEAQYF
TRBJ1-2 | few | TRBV7-2 | CASSLIFFDGYTF
TRBJ2-7 | few | TRBV6-2/TRBV6-3 | CASSYSTLKGVNEQYF
TRBJ2-2 | . | TRBV6-1 | CASISRTNTGELFF
TRBJ2-1 | . | TRBV14 | CASRRTGGEQFF
TRBJ2-2 | . | TRBV7-2 | CASSPSSTNTGELFF
TRBJ1-5 | . | TRBV6-9 | CASSYHSDRGHKPQHF
TRBJ2-1 | . | TRBV7-2 | CASSPRSGRALYNEQFF
TRBJ2-7 | few | TRBV13 | CASSRTGTSGRARNEQYF
TRBJ2-7 | . | TRBV6-2/TRBV6-3 | CASSQIDLSGDEQYF
TRBJ2-1 | few | TRBV2 | CASSDTSGWNEQFF
TRBJ2-7 | few | TRBV7-2 | CASSLAGLADSYEQYF
TRBJ2-5 | few | TRBV5-4 | CASSLGLGDQETQYF
TRBJ1-4 | . | TRBV2 | CAITTSAGEKLFF
TRBJ2-1 | few | TRBV12-3/TRBV12-4 | CASSLKSSGSRYEQFF
TRBJ2-3 | . | TRBV9 | CASSVATTDTQYF
TRBJ2-4 | few | TRBV28 | CASSDGGPNIQYF
TRBJ2-7 | few | TRBV7-2 | CASSFSGTNYEQYF
TRBJ2-4 | . | TRBV7-9 | CASSLVVWRQGAPWAKNIQYF
TRBJ2-1 | many | TRBV7-2 | CASSLASASGEQFF
TRBJ2-1 | . | TRBV15 | CATSRAGTSGYNEQFF
TRBJ2-3 | . | TRBV6-2/TRBV6-3 | CASSYKGDTQYF
TRBJ1-4 | few | TRBV10-3 | CAISGGDGMLANEKLFF
TRBJ2-1 | . | TRBV19 | CASSTLTGSPSNEQFF
TRBJ2-3 | many | TRBV7-2 | CASSLDRRWGGLAGFTDTQYF
TRBJ1-6 | once | TRBV20-1 | CSATTSSYNSPLHF
TRBJ2-6 | many | TRBV19 | CASSLTGTSENSGANVLTF